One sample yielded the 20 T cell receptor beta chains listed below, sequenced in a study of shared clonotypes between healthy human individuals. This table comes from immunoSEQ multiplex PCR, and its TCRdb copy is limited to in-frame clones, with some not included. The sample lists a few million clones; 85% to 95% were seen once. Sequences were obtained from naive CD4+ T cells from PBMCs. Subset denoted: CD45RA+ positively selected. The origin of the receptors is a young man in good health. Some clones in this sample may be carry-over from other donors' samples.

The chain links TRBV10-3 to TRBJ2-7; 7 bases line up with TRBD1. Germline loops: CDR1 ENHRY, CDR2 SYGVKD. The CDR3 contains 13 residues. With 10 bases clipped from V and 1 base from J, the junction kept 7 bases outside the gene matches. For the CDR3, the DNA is TGTGCCACCACAGGGGCCGAATCCTACGAGCAGTACTTC. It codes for CATTGAESYEQYF.

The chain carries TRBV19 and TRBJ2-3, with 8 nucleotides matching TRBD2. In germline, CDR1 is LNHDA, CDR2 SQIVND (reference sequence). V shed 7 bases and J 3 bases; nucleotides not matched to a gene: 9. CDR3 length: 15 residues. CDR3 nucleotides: TGTGCCAGTAAGGTAGCGGGGAGCGGGACAGATACGCAGTATTTT. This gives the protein CASKVAGSGTDTQYF.

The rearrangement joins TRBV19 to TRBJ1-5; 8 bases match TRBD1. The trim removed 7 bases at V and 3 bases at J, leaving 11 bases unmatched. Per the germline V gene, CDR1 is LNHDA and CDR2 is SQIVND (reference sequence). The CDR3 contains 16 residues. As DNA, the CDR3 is TGTGCCAGTAAGGGACAGGTGGGAGGCTTCAATCAGCCCCAGCATTTT. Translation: CASKGQVGGFNQPQHF.

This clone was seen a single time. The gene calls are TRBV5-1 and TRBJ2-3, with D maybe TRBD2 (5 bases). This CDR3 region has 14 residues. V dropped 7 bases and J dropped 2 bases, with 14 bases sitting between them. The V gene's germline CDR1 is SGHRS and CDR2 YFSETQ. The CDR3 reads CASGIEGFTDTQYF. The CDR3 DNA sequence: TGCGCCAGCGGGATAGAGGGATTCACAGATACGCAGTATTTT.

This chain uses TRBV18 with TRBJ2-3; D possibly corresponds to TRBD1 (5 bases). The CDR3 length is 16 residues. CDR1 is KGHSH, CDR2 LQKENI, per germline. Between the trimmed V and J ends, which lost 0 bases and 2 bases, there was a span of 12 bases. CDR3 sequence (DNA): TGTGCCAGCTCACCACCTTGGGGCAGGTCCACAGATACGCAGTATTTT. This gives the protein CASSPPWGRSTDTQYF.

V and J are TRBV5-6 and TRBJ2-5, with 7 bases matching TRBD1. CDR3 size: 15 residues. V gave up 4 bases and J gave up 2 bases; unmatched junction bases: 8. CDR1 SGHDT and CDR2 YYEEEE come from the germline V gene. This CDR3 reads CASSPTGIGQETQYF. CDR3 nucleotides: TGTGCCAGCAGCCCGACAGGGATAGGGCAAGAGACCCAGTACTTC.

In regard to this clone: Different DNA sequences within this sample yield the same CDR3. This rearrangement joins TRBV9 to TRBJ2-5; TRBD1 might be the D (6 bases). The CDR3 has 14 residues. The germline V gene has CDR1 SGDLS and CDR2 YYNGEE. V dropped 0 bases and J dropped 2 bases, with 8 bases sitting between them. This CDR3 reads CASSVAGTQETQYF. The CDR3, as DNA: TGTGCCAGCAGCGTAGCCGGGACACAAGAGACCCAGTACTTC.

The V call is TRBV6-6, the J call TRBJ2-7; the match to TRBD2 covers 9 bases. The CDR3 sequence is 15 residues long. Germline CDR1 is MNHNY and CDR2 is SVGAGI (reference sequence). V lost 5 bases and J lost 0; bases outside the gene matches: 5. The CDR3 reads CASSPLSGSSYEQYF. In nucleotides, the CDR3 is TGTGCCAGCAGTCCTCTTAGCGGGAGCTCCTACGAGCAGTACTTC.

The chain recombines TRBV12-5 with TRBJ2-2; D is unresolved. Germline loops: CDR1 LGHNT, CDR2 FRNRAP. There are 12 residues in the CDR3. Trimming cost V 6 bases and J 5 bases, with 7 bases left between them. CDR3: CASGPLTGELFF. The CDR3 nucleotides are TGTGCTAGTGGCCCCCTTACCGGGGAGCTGTTTTTT.

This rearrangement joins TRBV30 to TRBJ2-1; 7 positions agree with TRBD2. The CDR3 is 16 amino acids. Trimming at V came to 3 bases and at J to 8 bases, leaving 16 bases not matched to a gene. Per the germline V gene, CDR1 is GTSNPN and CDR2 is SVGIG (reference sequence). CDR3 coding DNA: TGTGCCTGGAGAATCCCGTCTAGCGGAGTCCGAGATGAGCAGTTCTTC. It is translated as CAWRIPSSGVRDEQFF.

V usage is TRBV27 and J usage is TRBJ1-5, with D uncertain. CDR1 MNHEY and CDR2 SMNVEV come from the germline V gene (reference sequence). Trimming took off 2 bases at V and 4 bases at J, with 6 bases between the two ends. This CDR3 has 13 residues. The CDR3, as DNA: TGTGCCAGCAGTTTACAGGAGAATCAGCCCCAGCATTTT. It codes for CASSLQENQPQHF.

CDR3 sequence: CASPPVGYTF. CDR3 nucleotides: TGTGCCAGCCCGCCGGTGGGCTACACCTTC. The chain carries TRBV27 and TRBJ1-2; D remains unclear. CDR3 length: 10 residues. The V end lost 8 bases, the J end lost 8 bases, and 9 bases lay between the germline ends. Germline V lookup: CDR1 MNHEY, CDR2 SMNVEV (reference sequence).

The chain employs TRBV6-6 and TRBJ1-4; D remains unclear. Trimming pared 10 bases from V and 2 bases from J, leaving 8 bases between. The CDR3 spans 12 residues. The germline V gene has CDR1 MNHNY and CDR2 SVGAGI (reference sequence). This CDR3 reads CATRATNEKLFF. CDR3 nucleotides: TGTGCCACCAGAGCTACTAATGAAAAACTGTTTTTT.

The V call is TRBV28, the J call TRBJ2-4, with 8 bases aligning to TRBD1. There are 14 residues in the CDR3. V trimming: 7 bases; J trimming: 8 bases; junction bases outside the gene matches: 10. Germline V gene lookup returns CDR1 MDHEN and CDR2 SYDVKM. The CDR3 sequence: CASTPGQGGDIQYF. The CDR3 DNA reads TGTGCCAGCACCCCCGGACAGGGTGGAGACATTCAGTACTTC. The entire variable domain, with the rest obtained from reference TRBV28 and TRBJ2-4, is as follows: DVKVTQSSRYLVKRTGEKVFLECVQDMDHENMFWYRQDPGLGLRLIYFSYDVKMKEKGDIPEGYSVSREKKERFSLILESASTNQTSMYLCASTPGQGGDIQYFGAGTRLSVL.

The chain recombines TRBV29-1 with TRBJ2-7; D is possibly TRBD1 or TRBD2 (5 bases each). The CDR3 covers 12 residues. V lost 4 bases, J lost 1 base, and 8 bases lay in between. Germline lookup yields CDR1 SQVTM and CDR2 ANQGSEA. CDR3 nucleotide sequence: TGCAGCGTTGTCGGGGCGTCCTACGAGCAGTACTTC. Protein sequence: CSVVGASYEQYF.

CDR3 region: CAWSVPGGNSPLHF. CDR3 DNA sequence: TGTGCCTGGAGTGTACCCGGGGGTAATTCACCCCTCCACTTT. J is TRBJ1-6 and V is TRBV30; a weak D match, TRBD1 (5 bases). Germline lookup yields CDR1 GTSNPN and CDR2 SVGIG (reference sequence). This CDR3 comprises 14 residues. Trimming pared 0 bases from V and 6 bases from J, leaving 9 bases between. The whole variable domain, filled in from reference TRBV30 and TRBJ1-6, reads SQTIHQWPATLVQPVGSPLSLECTVEGTSNPNLYWYRQAAGRGLQLLFYSVGIGQISSEVPQNLSASRPQDRQFILSSKKLLLSDSGFYLCAWSVPGGNSPLHFGNGTRLTVT.

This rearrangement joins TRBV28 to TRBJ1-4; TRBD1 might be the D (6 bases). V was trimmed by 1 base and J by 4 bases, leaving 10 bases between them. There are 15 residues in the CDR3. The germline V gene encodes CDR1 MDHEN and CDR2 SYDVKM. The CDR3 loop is CASSLLGGGNEKLFF. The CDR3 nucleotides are TGTGCCAGCAGTTTATTAGGGGGAGGTAATGAAAAACTGTTTTTT.

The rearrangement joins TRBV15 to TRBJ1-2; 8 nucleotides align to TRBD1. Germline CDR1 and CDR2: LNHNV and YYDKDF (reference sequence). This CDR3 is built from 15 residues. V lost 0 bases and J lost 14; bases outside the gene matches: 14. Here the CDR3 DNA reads TGTGCCACCAGCAGAGATCTGGGGTTACCAGGGGGCGGGACCTTC. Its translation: CATSRDLGLPGGGTF.

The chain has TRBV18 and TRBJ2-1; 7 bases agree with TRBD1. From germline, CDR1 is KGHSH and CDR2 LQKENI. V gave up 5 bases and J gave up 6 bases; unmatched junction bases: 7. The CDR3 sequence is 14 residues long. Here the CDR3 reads CASSDYRGPNEQFF. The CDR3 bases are TGTGCCAGCTCAGACTACAGGGGCCCCAATGAGCAGTTCTTC.

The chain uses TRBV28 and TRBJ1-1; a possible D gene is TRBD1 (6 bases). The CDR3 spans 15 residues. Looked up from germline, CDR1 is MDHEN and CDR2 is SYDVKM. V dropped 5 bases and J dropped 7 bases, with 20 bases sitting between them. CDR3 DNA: TGTGCCAGCAGTCCTCCCGGGGGGCGAACATATGAAGCTTTCTTT. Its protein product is CASSPPGGRTYEAFF.